This record covers a single TCR beta chain. Germline CDR1 SGHRS, CDR2 YFSETQ. The CDR3 covers 15 residues. V was pared by 0 bases and J by 9 bases, with 19 bases between. The record originates from a study of blood T cell repertoires in COVID-19. On the study more broadly: Sites across the United States, Italy and Spain contributed samples from acute and convalescent COVID-19. T cells, B-cell-depleted T cells, or PBMCs supplied cDNA or gDNA.

Source study methods: For nucleated cells, counts were estimated from reference gene primer amplification. The method was immunoSEQ multiplex PCR; TCRdb's version includes in-frame clones alone and lacks a portion of them. V and J calls and clone size are given by that table; D and trimming were obtained from the DNA. The table has about 180,000 clones, roughly 83% seen once. The TCR was taken from a human donor in a cohort sampled during active COVID-19. The sample comprised peripheral blood. The V and J genes are TRBV5-1 and TRBJ2-7, with a possible D match to TRBD2 (5 bases). CDR3 protein: CASSLDRLPLQVQYF. The CDR3 region has the DNA TGCGCCAGCAGCTTGGACCGACTACCCCTTCAGGTGCAGTACTTC.